The sequence of this T cell receptor (beta chain) was determined in a study of T-cell reconstitution after alpha-beta-depleted transplantation in children. Trimming removed 5 bases at V and 7 bases at J, with 11 bases between. Germline CDR1 reads SQVTM; CDR2 reads ANQGSEA. This CDR3 comprises 12 residues. During its preparation, the TCRbeta library received unique molecular identifiers. MiXCR, applied by TCRdb to the PCR reads, yields one record per CDR3 protein. This repertoire shows roughly 590,000 distinct CDR3 sequences, 15% to 20% found once; its top ten account for 1.1%. The V gene is TRBV29-1, the J gene TRBJ1-4, with D unresolved. This sample comprised PBMCs from the stem cell graft donor, obtained from the stem cell graft. The clonotype was recovered from a human donor who donated a stem cell graft to a child with acute myeloid leukemia. DNA for the CDR3: TGCAGCGTTTTTTTTGACACTGAAAAACTGTTTTTT. Translating gives CSVFFDTEKLFF.